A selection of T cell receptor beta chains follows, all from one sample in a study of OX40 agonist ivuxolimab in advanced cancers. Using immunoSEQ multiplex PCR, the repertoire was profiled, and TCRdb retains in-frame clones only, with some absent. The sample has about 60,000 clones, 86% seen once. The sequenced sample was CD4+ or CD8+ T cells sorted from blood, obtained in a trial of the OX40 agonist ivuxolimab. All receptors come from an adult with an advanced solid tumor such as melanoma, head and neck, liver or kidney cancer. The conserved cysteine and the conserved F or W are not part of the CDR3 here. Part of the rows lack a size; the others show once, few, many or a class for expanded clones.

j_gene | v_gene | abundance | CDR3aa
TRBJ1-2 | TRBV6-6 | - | ASRLDRPGYT
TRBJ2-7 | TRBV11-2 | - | ASTLGSSYEQY
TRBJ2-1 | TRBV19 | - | ASRNYNEQF
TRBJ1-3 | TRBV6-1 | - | ASKIGGGNTIY
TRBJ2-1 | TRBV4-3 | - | ASSQEFTGNNEQF
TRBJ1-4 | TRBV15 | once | ATSRDGSLSNEKLF
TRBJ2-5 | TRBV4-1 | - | ASSQDGARVETQY
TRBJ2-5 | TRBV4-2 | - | ASSQEASGRGETQY
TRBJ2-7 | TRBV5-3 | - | ARSFFWCPRREYYEQY
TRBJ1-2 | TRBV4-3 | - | ASSHQGANYYGYT
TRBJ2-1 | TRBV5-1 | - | ASSPSLAYNEQF
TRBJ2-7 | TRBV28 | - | ASSLPGWDSSSYEQY
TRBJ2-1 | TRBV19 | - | ATMRTSENNEQF
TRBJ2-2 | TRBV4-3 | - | ASSQDWRGSTGELF
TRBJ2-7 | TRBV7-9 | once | ASSLVSGRTYEQY
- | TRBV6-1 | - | ASSLRTGSSYEQY
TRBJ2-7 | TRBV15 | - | ATSKTPTGSYEQY
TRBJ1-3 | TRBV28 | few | ASSGLNLGNTIY
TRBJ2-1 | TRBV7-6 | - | ASSLVASNEQF
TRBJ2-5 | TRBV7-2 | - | ASSSKQGSGSRETQY